These 13 T cell receptor beta chains were all obtained from the same sample, sequenced in a study of blood T cell repertoires in COVID-19. Only in-frame clones appear in the TCRdb table, and some are missing; sequencing was by immunoSEQ multiplex PCR. The table lists some 100,000 clones, roughly 80% of them singletons. The source material was peripheral blood. These TCRs come from a man in his 70s with active or convalescent COVID-19.

The chain couples TRBV13 to TRBJ2-7, with 12 bases that match TRBD2. This CDR3 spans 14 amino acids. Losses at the gene ends were 3 bases for V and 9 bases for J; bases not matched to a gene: 6. Germline V lookup: CDR1 PRHDT, CDR2 FYEKMQ (reference sequence). DNA of the CDR3: TGTGCCAGCAGCTTCCGGACTAGCGGGATCTGGCAGTACTTC. Amino acid sequence: CASSFRTSGIWQYF.

The chain links TRBV19 to TRBJ1-1; D is unclear. CDR3 length: 13 residues. The V and J ends lost 7 bases and 5 bases respectively, with 14 bases between them. Germline lookup yields CDR1 LNHDA and CDR2 SQIVND (reference sequence). CDR3 in amino acids: CASTPRGRTEAFF. CDR3 nucleotides: TGTGCCAGTACCCCCCGCGGGAGGACTGAAGCTTTCTTT.

V usage is TRBV9 and J usage is TRBJ1-5; D is possibly TRBD1 (5 bases). Germline-derived CDR1 and CDR2 are SGDLS and YYNGEE. With 0 bases removed from V and 0 bases from J, the gap between germline ends came to 16 bases. The CDR3 extends over 18 amino acids. The CDR3 DNA reads TGTGCCAGCAGCGTAGGGAGTGCCAGGGCACTTAGCAATCAGCCCCAGCATTTT. This gives the protein CASSVGSARALSNQPQHF.

The V call is TRBV27, the J call TRBJ2-7; no clear D. The CDR3 has 14 residues. V was pared by 6 bases and J by 4 bases, with 16 bases between. Per the germline V gene, CDR1 is MNHEY and CDR2 is SMNVEV (reference sequence). DNA of the CDR3: TGTGCCAGCAGCGTTTACAGACACTCTTACGAGCAGTACTTC. Its translation: CASSVYRHSYEQYF.

The chain links TRBV27 to TRBJ2-2, with D tentatively TRBD2 (6 bases). Trimming removed 5 bases at V and 5 bases at J, with 12 bases between. From germline, CDR1 is MNHEY and CDR2 SMNVEV (reference sequence). The CDR3 runs to 14 residues. As DNA, the CDR3 is TGTGCCAGCAGTGGGGGGTGGCGAACCGGGGAGCTGTTTTTT. This gives the protein CASSGGWRTGELFF.

The chain combines TRBV19 with TRBJ2-1, with TRBD1 matching over 12 bases. This CDR3 has 18 amino acids. V lost 5 bases, J lost 3 bases, and 11 bases stayed unmatched. Germline loops: CDR1 LNHDA, CDR2 SQIVND (reference sequence). The CDR3 loop is CASSAGQGARGFYNEQFF. The CDR3 coding sequence is TGTGCCAGTAGTGCGGGACAGGGGGCTAGGGGATTCTACAATGAGCAGTTCTTC.

The chain couples TRBV7-6 to TRBJ1-4; 8 bases map to TRBD1. The CDR3 has 16 residues. The V gene end was trimmed by 4 bases and the J gene end by 7 bases; junction bases not matched to a gene: 11. The germline gives CDR1 SGHVS, CDR2 FNYEAQ. CDR3 coding DNA: TGTGCCAGCAGCTCCCCCCTGGTGGACAGGGTTGAAAAACTGTTTTTT. Its translation: CASSSPLVDRVEKLFF.

The rearrangement links TRBV6-6 to TRBJ2-7; no clear D gene. Trimming left V 2 bases short and J 4 bases short, with 6 bases between. CDR3 length equals 12 residues. Germline V lookup: CDR1 MNHNY, CDR2 SVGAGI (reference sequence). The CDR3 spells CASSYPSYEQYF. CDR3 bases: TGTGCCAGCAGTTACCCATCATACGAGCAGTACTTC.

This chain links TRBV10-3 with TRBJ2-1; tentatively, D is TRBD1 (10 bases). V was trimmed by 10 bases and J by 3 bases, leaving 19 bases between them. CDR1 is ENHRY, CDR2 SYGVKD, per germline. The CDR3 consists of 15 residues. CDR3 nucleotides: TGTGCCACTGGCGGGGGGGACAGGGGCTACAATGAGCAGTTCTTC. It translates to CATGGGDRGYNEQFF.

This clone occurred once. The genes are TRBV3-1 (or the pseudogene TRBV3-2) and TRBJ2-1; TRBD1 agrees at 8 bases. With V trimmed by 4 bases and J by 6 bases, 8 bases remained unmatched. This CDR3 spans 15 amino acids. Per the germline V gene, CDR1 is LGHDT and CDR2 is YNNKEL (reference sequence). For the CDR3, the DNA is TGTGCCAGCAGCCCTGGGACAGGTTTCTTCAATGAGCAGTTCTTC. Its translation is CASSPGTGFFNEQFF.

This chain joins TRBV28 and TRBJ1-3, with 8 bases matching TRBD1. In germline, CDR1 is MDHEN, CDR2 SYDVKM. The CDR3 runs to 15 residues. V lost 5 bases and J lost 4; bases outside the gene matches: 7. Written as DNA, the CDR3 is TGTGCCAGCAGTCCGGGACAGGAAGCGGGAAACACCATATATTTT. Residues: CASSPGQEAGNTIYF.

This clone was seen a handful of times. V gene TRBV9 combines with J gene TRBJ1-3; maybe TRBD1 (6 bases). The V gene's germline CDR1 is SGDLS and CDR2 YYNGEE. Trimming took 3 bases from V and 1 from J, leaving 8 bases between them. The CDR3 spans 14 residues. The CDR3 DNA reads TGTGCCAGCAGCGGGGACATGTCTGGAAACACCATATATTTT. Its protein product is CASSGDMSGNTIYF.

This chain joins TRBV19 and TRBJ1-1; D is possibly TRBD1 (6 bases). Trimming took off 3 bases at V and 2 bases at J, with 16 bases between the two ends. The germline V gene encodes CDR1 LNHDA and CDR2 SQIVND (reference sequence). This CDR3 has 16 amino acids. The CDR3 DNA follows: TGTGCCAGTAGTATGGGCCATCTGGGGACAAACACTGAAGCTTTCTTT. Amino acid sequence: CASSMGHLGTNTEAFF.